Listed below are T cell receptor beta chains from one sample, sequenced in a study of CD8+CD57+ T cells in acquired aplastic anemia. TCRdb analysed the reads with MiXCR anew, one entry per CDR3 protein. This table holds approximately 190,000 distinct CDR3 sequences, less than 60% found once. Sequenced sample: sorted CD4+, CD8+, or CD8+CD57+ T cells (not recorded which) from PBMCs. The receptors come from a human donor with aplastic anemia. Both conserved end residues are part of each CDR3.

V gene	J gene	CDR3 protein
TRBV5-4	TRBJ2-7	CASSFGLSGDSYEQYF
TRBV19	TRBJ2-1	CASTQPGQGYNEQFF
TRBV10-3	TRBJ1-1	CAITQKGGNTEAFF
TRBV2	TRBJ2-5	CASRGTAQETQYF
TRBV11-2	TRBJ1-5	CASSSGTMPYSNQPQHF
TRBV11-2	TRBJ2-2	CASSLGTAGGPSTGELFF
TRBV4-1	TRBJ2-5	CASSFRAGDRETQYF
TRBV19	TRBJ1-5	CASSKGGQQPQHF
TRBV10-3	TRBJ1-2	CATEGGSYGYTF
TRBV10-3	TRBJ2-2	CAISVRETGELFF
TRBV7-9	TRBJ1-1	CASSHGWAGTEAFF
TRBV6-5	TRBJ1-1	CASSYSDRNTEAFF
TRBV24-1	TRBJ2-5	CATSDPGGTGQQETQYF
TRBV7-9	TRBJ1-2	CASSPDGTMYYGYTF
TRBV7-2	TRBJ2-7	CASSSGTQSYEQYF
TRBV4-2	TRBJ2-7	CASSQVGPSSSDEQYF
TRBV11-2	TRBJ1-2	CASSLDDRNYGYTF
TRBV10-3	TRBJ1-1	CAISDGQAAFF
TRBV7-9	TRBJ1-1	CASSLAAGHTEAFF
TRBV2	TRBJ1-4	CASSDPSENEKLFF
TRBV7-6	TRBJ2-3	CASSFSGRTDTQYF
TRBV20-1	TRBJ1-4	CSARDVTGDHEKLFF
TRBV29-1	TRBJ1-2	CSVEVMVGYTF
TRBV20-1	TRBJ1-5	CSARALTGNQPQHF
TRBV21-1	TRBJ2-1	CASSARLAGGISYNEQFF
TRBV24-1	TRBJ1-5	CATSDGTGGNSNQPQHF
TRBV20-1	TRBJ1-2	CSARDRGGENGYTF
TRBV12-3/TRBV12-4	TRBJ2-1	CASSPQGPVNEQFF
TRBV2	TRBJ1-4	CASSARTGPREKLFF
TRBV2	TRBJ1-1	CAENDRVTEAFF
TRBV18	TRBJ2-7	CASSPGTVKREQYF